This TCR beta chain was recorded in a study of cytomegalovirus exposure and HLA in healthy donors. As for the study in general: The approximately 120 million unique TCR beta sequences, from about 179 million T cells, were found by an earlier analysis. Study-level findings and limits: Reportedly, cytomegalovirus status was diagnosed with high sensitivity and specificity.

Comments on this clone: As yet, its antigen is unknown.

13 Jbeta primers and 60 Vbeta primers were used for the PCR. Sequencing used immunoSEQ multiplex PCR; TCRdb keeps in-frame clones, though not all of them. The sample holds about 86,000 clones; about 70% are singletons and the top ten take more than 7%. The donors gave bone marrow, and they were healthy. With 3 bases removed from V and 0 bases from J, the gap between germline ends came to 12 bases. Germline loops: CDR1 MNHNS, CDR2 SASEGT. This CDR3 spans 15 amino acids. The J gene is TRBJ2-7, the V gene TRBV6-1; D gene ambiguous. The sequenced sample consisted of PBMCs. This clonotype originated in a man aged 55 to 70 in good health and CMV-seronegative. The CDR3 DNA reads TGTGCCAGCAGTGATCCACAAAGAAGCTCCTACGAGCAGTACTTC. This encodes CASSDPQRSSYEQYF.